This T cell receptor (beta chain) was obtained from a study of tumor-infiltrating lymphocytes in primary liver carcinoma. Looking at the study overall: The cohort included men and women aged 30 to 69 years.

Blood RNA came from unsorted whole blood; germline DNA was also extracted. The template, roughly 0.45 ug total RNA, yielded TCR beta cDNA made with a constant-region primer. Libraries covering TCR beta were generated through three nested multiplex PCR rounds (using a slightly modified ARM-PCR). TRBV1-TRBV30 forward and Cbeta reverse primers drove the first two roughly 10-cycle rounds. In TCRdb, the multiplex PCR reads were re-called with MiXCR into one record per CDR3 protein. Here the sample spans fewer than 350,000 distinct CDR3 sequences, roughly 60% being singletons. Whole-study results and caveats: Between tumor regions, pairs overlapped more than tumor-adjacent and tumor-blood pairs did.

Trimming removed 9 bases from V and 6 bases from J, with 21 bases in between. The CDR3 consists of 14 residues. Per germline, CDR1 SGHAT and CDR2 FQDESV (reference sequence). This clonotype was seen a single time. Its antigen is currently unknown. Sequences were obtained from peripheral blood. The V gene is TRBV11-1, the J gene TRBJ2-7; possibly TRBD1 for D (6 bases). The TCR was taken from a man aged 35 to 55 with primary liver carcinoma and hepatitis B virus infection. The CDR3 spells CARSPDLQGGEQYF. The CDR3 coding sequence is TGTGCCAGAAGCCCGGACCTTCAAGGGGGCGAGCAGTACTTC.